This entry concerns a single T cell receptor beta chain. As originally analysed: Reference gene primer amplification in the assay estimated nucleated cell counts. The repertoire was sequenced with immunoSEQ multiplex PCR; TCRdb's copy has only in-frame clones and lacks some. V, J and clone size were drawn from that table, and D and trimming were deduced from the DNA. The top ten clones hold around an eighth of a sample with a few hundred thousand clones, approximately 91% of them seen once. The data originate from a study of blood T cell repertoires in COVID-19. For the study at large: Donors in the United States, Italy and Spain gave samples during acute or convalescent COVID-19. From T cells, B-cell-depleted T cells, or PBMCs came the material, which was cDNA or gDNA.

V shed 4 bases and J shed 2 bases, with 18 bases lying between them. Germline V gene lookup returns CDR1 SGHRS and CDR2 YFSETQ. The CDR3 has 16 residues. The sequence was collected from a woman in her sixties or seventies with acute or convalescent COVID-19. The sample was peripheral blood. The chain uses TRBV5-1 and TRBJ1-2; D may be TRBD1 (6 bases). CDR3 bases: TGCGCCAGCAGCGTAGGACAGCCCCAGAGCAACTATGGCTACACCTTC. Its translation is CASSVGQPQSNYGYTF.